This passage covers 14 T cell receptor beta chains from one sample sequenced in a study of T cells after yellow fever vaccination. TCRdb reprocessed the 5' RACE reads with MiXCR, giving one entry per CDR3 protein. The table lists about 340,000 distinct CDR3 sequences, 4% of them singletons. Here the sequenced sample was PBMCs, taken 5 days after the yellow fever booster vaccination. These receptors originate from a man aged 18 to 29 who received the YFV17D yellow fever vaccine.

V and J are TRBV20-1 and TRBJ2-3, with 11 bases fitting TRBD2. This CDR3 is 16 amino acids long. Losses at the gene ends were 7 bases for V and 0 bases for J; bases not matched to a gene: 9. Germline assignment: CDR1 DFQATT and CDR2 SNEGSKA (reference sequence). DNA of the CDR3: TGCAGTGTTCTACTAGCGGGGGAGGGTAGCACAGATACGCAGTATTTT. Translating it yields CSVLLAGEGSTDTQYF.

The chain carries TRBV20-1 and TRBJ1-1; a possible D gene is TRBD1 (5 bases). V was pared by 6 bases and J by 0 bases, with 14 bases between. Germline V gene lookup returns CDR1 DFQATT and CDR2 SNEGSKA (reference sequence). The CDR3 has 14 amino acids. CDR3 in amino acids: CSAVRPGMNTEAFF. CDR3 DNA sequence: TGCAGTGCCGTACGTCCAGGGATGAACACTGAAGCTTTCTTT.

This chain links TRBV4-1 with TRBJ2-2; 7 nucleotides agree with TRBD1. Germline loops: CDR1 MGHRA, CDR2 YSYEKL. With V trimmed by 2 bases and J by 1 base, 1 base remained unmatched. The CDR3 extends over 15 amino acids. The CDR3 protein is CASSQRTGNTGELFF. The CDR3 coding sequence is TGCGCCAGCAGCCAAAGGACAGGGAACACCGGGGAGCTGTTTTTT.

This clonotype showed up many times. The V and J genes are TRBV7-2 and TRBJ2-3; 9 nucleotides agree with TRBD2. Germline values: CDR1 SGHTA, CDR2 FQGNSA. The V gene end was trimmed by 0 bases and the J gene end by 7 bases; junction bases not matched to a gene: 11. CDR3 length: 17 residues. The CDR3 loop is CASSLAGFSSGAHTQYF. CDR3 coding DNA: TGTGCCAGCAGCTTAGCCGGCTTTTCTAGCGGGGCTCATACGCAGTATTTT.

V and J are TRBV5-1 and TRBJ2-7; TRBD1 might be the D (5 bases). CDR3 length: 14 amino acids. V dropped 2 bases and J dropped 3 bases, with 12 bases sitting between them. Germline V gene sequence: CDR1 SGHRS, CDR2 YFSETQ. The CDR3 here is CASSLGLGDYEQYF. The CDR3 nucleotides are TGCGCCAGCAGCTTAGGGTTAGGGGACTACGAGCAGTACTTC.

This clonotype was detected a few times. The CDR3 here is CASRREPSTDTQYF. The CDR3 nucleotides are TGTGCCAGTAGGCGGGAACCTAGCACAGATACGCAGTATTTT. This rearrangement joins TRBV2 to TRBJ2-3, with D possibly matching TRBD2 (6 bases). Trimming removed 9 bases at V and 0 bases at J, with 13 bases between. Germline V gene sequence: CDR1 SNHLY, CDR2 FYNNEI. This CDR3 has 14 residues.

In its sample, this clonotype was seen many times. The gene calls are TRBV7-9 and TRBJ2-2; tentatively, D is TRBD1 or TRBD2 (5 bases each). The germline V gene has CDR1 SEHNR and CDR2 FQNEAQ (reference sequence). V was trimmed by 5 bases and J by 5 bases, leaving 9 bases between them. The CDR3 totals 13 residues. CDR3: CASSRGSTGELFF. CDR3 nucleotides: TGTGCCAGCAGCCGGGGCTCTACCGGGGAGCTGTTTTTT.

This clonotype was recorded a few times. J is TRBJ2-5 and V is TRBV9; TRBD2 agrees at 9 bases. V dropped 0 bases and J dropped 3; count of bases not matched to a gene: 6. The CDR3 totals 16 residues. Germline CDR1 reads SGDLS; CDR2 reads YYNGEE. The CDR3 region is CASSVGLAGSEETQYF. The CDR3 nucleotides are TGTGCCAGCAGCGTAGGTCTAGCGGGGAGCGAAGAGACCCAGTACTTC.

This clonotype was seen at least ten times. V usage is TRBV20-1 and J usage is TRBJ2-3, with 14 nucleotides matching TRBD2. Germline CDR1 reads DFQATT; CDR2 reads SNEGSKA (reference sequence). Unmatched junction bases numbered 2, after V lost 5 bases and J lost 1 base. The CDR3 sequence is 15 residues long. CDR3 region: CSAAGLAGGTDTQYF. As DNA, the CDR3 is TGCAGTGCTGCGGGACTAGCGGGGGGCACAGATACGCAGTATTTT.

The rearrangement joins TRBV3-1 to TRBJ2-7, with D maybe TRBD1 (6 bases). The germline V gene has CDR1 LGHDT and CDR2 YNNKEL (reference sequence). V shed 2 bases and J shed 13 bases, with 15 bases lying between them. This CDR3 is built from 12 residues. This chain's CDR3 is CASSQSEDRTYF. The CDR3 region has the DNA TGTGCCAGCAGCCAATCGGAGGACAGAACTTACTTC.

This clonotype came up many times. V gene TRBV20-1 combines with J gene TRBJ1-2, with TRBD1 as a possible D gene (5 bases). The CDR3 consists of 12 residues. Germline V gene sequence: CDR1 DFQATT, CDR2 SNEGSKA (reference sequence). CDR3 loop: CRSMGPNYGYTF. CDR3 coding DNA: TGCAGGTCAATGGGGCCAAACTATGGCTACACCTTC.

The chain joins TRBV6-2 or TRBV6-3 to TRBJ2-7; TRBD1 agrees at 7 bases. The CDR3 length is 13 residues. Germline V gene lookup returns CDR1 MNHEY and CDR2 SVGEGT. J gave up 1 base and V 8 bases, and 5 bases lay outside the gene matches. CDR3 DNA: TGTGCCAGCTGTCGACAGGGATCCTACGAGCAGTACGTC. Translated: CASCRQGSYEQYV.

This clonotype was counted at least ten times. The chain uses TRBV5-1 and TRBJ2-1; D perhaps matches TRBD2 (5 bases). Trimming took off 0 bases at V and 10 bases at J, with 8 bases between the two ends. The CDR3 has 12 amino acids. The germline V gene has CDR1 SGHRS and CDR2 YFSETQ. The CDR3 loop is CASSLVTKEQFF. In DNA form, the CDR3 reads TGCGCCAGCAGCTTGGTGACTAAAGAGCAGTTCTTC.

This clonotype was counted only a few times. The V and J genes are TRBV20-1 and TRBJ2-7; 9 bases are a match to TRBD2. Germline V CDR1 and CDR2: DFQATT, SNEGSKA (reference sequence). CDR3 length: 14 residues. V lost 5 bases, J lost 2 bases, and 7 bases stayed unmatched. CDR3 sequence reads: CSASPSGVTYEQYV. For the CDR3, the DNA is TGCAGTGCTTCACCTAGCGGGGTGACCTACGAGCAGTACGTC.